This T cell receptor (beta chain) was observed in a study of blood T cells in healthy people across ages. Study-level findings and limits: Since the PBMCs were unsorted, naive and antigen-experienced cells could not be conclusively compared.

This clonotype was counted only a few times. Its antigen is as yet unknown. The germline gives CDR1 SNHLY, CDR2 FYNNEI. This CDR3 comprises 16 residues. Trimming removed 6 bases at V and 0 bases at J, with 15 bases between. All donors came from Russia, were Caucasian and healthy, and spanned ages roughly 6 to 95. Using a J-beta primer mix together with a sample-barcoded 5' primer, a second PCR was run for roughly 7 to 12 cycles. No fewer than 3 million CDR3-containing paired-end reads came from each sample. MiXCR, applied by TCRdb to the 5' RACE reads, yields one record per CDR3 protein. The sample consists of approximately 1.5 million distinct CDR3 sequences, roughly 32% of them appearing once.

The sequenced material came from blood. This receptor was obtained from a woman aged 25 to 39 in good health. This chain joins TRBV2 and TRBJ2-1; weak D call: TRBD2 (6 bases). Here the CDR3 DNA reads TGTGCCAGCAGGGGGATGGGGGAGGACTCCTACAATGAGCAGTTCTTC. This translates into CASRGMGEDSYNEQFF.